This T cell receptor (beta chain) came from a study of T cells in Graves' hyperthyroidism and ophthalmopathy. This clonotype was seen just once. The antigen remains undetermined. Study-wide points: Most thyroid-expanded clonotypes above 0.001 were also found in blood.

Amplification yielded TCR beta CDR3 regions, with RNA transcripts as the source. HTBI primers were used for first-round RT-PCR of the TCR CDR3. TCRdb independently ran MiXCR on the multiplex PCR reads; one entry per CDR3 protein. The table shows approximately 610,000 distinct CDR3 sequences, with over 15% occurring only once. The V gene end was trimmed by 1 base and the J gene end by 12 bases; junction bases not matched to a gene: 11. CDR3 size: 15 residues. The sequenced sample consisted of blood. The sequence was collected from a woman under 30 with Graves' hyperthyroidism. The chain couples TRBV12-3 or TRBV12-4 to TRBJ1-4; 7 nucleotides align to TRBD1. The CDR3 DNA follows: TGTGCCAGCAGTTTAGTAGAGGGGGCGCGGGAAGAACTGTTTTTT. It encodes CASSLVEGAREELFF.